This T cell receptor beta chain derives from a study of blood T cell repertoires in COVID-19. On the study more broadly: Samples of COVID-19 (acute and convalescent) were obtained from the United States, Italy and Spain.

V lost 6 bases and J lost 1, with 11 bases in between. Germline V gives CDR1 MDHEN, CDR2 SYDVKM. There are 14 residues in the CDR3. This table comes from immunoSEQ multiplex PCR, and its TCRdb copy is limited to in-frame clones, with some not included. The sample shows about 73,000 clones, around 77% of them seen only once. The source of this sequence is a man in his sixties or seventies with COVID-19, enrolled during active disease. The specimen was peripheral blood. The rearrangement uses TRBV28 and TRBJ2-3, with no clear D. The CDR3 sequence: CASSPPRGTDTQYF. In DNA, the CDR3 is TGTGCCAGCAGCCCCCCCCGAGGCACAGATACGCAGTATTTT.